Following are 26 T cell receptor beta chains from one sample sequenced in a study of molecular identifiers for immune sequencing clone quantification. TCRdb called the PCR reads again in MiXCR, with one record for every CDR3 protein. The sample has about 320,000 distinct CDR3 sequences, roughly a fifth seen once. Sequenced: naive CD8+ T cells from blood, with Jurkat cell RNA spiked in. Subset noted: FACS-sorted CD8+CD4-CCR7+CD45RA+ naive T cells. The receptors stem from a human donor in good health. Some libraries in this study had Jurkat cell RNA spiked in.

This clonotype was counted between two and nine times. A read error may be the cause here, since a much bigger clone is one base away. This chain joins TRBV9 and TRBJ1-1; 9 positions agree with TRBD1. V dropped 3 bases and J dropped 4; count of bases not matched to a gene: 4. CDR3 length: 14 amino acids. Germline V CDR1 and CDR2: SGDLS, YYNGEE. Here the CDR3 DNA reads TGTGCCAGCAGCGAGGGGGACAGGGCCACTGAAGCTTTCTTT. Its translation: CASSEGDRATEAFF.

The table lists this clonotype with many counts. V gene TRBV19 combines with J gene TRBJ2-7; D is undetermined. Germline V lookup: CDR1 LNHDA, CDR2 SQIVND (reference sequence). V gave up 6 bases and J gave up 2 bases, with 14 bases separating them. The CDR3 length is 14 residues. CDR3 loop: CASSRTDGPYEQYF. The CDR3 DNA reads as TGTGCCAGTAGCCGAACTGACGGTCCCTACGAGCAGTACTTC. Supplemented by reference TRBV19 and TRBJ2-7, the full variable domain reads DGGITQSPKYLFRKEGQNVTLSCEQNLNHDAMYWYRQDPGQGLRLIYYSQIVNDFQKGDIAEGYSVSREKKESFPLTVTSAQKNPTAFYLCASSRTDGPYEQYFGPGTRLTVT.

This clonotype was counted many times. The CDR3 nucleotides read TGCAGCGCCCTCGCCGCCGCAAGCACAGATACGCAGTATTTT. It encodes CSALAAASTDTQYF. The J gene is TRBJ2-3, the V gene TRBV29-1; D ambiguous. With 7 bases removed from V and 0 bases from J, the gap between germline ends came to 14 bases. This CDR3 has 14 residues. Germline V gives CDR1 SQVTM, CDR2 ANQGSEA.

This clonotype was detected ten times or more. The CDR3 DNA sequence: TGTGCCAGCCGTAAGCTAGCGGGAGCCCCGGTCAAAAACATTCAGTACTTC. This encodes CASRKLAGAPVKNIQYF. V gene TRBV5-6 combines with J gene TRBJ2-4, with 10 bases lining up with TRBD2. The V segment lost 7 bases and the J segment 3 bases; nucleotides outside the gene matches: 13. Per the germline V gene, CDR1 is SGHDT and CDR2 is YYEEEE. The CDR3 runs to 17 residues. The whole variable domain, remainder taken from reference TRBV5-6 and TRBJ2-4, is DAGVTQSPTHLIKTRGQQVTLRCSPKSGHDTVSWYQQALGQGPQFIFQYYEEEERQRGNFPDRFSGHQFPNYSSELNVNALLLGDSALYLCASRKLAGAPVKNIQYFGAGTRLSVL.

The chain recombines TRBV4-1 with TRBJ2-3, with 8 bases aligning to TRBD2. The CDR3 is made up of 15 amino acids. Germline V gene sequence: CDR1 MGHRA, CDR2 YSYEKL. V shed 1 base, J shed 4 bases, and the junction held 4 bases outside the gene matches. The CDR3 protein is CASSQVTGGADTQYF. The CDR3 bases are TGCGCCAGCAGCCAAGTAACGGGAGGGGCAGATACGCAGTATTTT.

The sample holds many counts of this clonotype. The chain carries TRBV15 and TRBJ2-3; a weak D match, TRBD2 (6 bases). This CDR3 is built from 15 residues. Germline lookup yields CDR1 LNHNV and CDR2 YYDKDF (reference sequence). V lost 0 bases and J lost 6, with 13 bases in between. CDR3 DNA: TGTGCCACCAGCAGAGATCTCGCGGGGACGGATACGCAGTATTTT. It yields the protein CATSRDLAGTDTQYF.

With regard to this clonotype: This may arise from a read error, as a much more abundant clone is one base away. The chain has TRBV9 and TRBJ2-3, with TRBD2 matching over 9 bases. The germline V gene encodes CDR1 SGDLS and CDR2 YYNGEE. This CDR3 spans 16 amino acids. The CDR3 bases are TGTGCCAGCAGCGTAGGCGGGAGGGACCGCACAGATGCGCAGTATTTT. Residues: CASSVGGRDRTDAQYF. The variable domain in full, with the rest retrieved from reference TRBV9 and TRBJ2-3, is DSGVTQTPKHLITATGQRVTLRCSPRSGDLSVYWYQQSLDQGLQFLIQYYNGEERAKGNILERFSAQQFPDLHSELNLSSLELGDSALYFCASSVGGRDRTDAQYFGPGTRLTVL.

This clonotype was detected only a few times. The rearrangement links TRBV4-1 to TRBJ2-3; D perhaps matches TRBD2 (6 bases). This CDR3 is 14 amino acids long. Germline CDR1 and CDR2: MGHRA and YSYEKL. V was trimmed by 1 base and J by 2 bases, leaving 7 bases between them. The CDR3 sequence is CASSQGDSTDTQYF. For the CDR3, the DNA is TGCGCCAGCAGCCAAGGGGACTCCACAGATACGCAGTATTTT.

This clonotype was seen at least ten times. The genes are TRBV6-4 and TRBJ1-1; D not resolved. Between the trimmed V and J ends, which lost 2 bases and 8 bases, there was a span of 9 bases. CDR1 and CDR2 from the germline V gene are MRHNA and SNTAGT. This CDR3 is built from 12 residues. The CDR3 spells CASSDGLAEAFF. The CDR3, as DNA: TGTGCCAGCAGTGACGGCTTAGCAGAAGCTTTCTTT.

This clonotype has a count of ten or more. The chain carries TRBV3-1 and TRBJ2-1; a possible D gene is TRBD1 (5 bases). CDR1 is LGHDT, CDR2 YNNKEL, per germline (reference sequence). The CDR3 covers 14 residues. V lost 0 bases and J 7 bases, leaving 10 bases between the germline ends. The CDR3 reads CASSQEGRVNEQFF. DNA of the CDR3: TGTGCCAGCAGCCAAGAGGGCAGGGTGAATGAGCAGTTCTTC.

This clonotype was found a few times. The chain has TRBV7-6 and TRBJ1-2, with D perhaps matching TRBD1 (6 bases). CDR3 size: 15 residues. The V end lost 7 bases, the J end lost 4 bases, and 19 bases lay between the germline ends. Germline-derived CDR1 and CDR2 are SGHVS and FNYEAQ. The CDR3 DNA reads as TGTGCCAGCACACCTTTTACGGACAGTCCCTATGGCTACACCTTC. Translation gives CASTPFTDSPYGYTF.

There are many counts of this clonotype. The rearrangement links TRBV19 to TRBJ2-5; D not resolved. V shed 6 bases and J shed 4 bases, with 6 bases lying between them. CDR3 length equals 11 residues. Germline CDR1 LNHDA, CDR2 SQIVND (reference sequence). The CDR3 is CASSRGETQYF. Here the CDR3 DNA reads TGTGCCAGTAGCAGAGGAGAGACCCAGTACTTC.

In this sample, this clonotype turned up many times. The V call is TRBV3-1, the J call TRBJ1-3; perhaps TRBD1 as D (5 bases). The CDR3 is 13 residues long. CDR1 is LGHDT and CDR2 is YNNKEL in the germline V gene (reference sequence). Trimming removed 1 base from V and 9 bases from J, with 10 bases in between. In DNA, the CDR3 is TGTGCCAGCAGCCAAGGTGCAGGGAGCACCATATATTTT. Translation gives CASSQGAGSTIYF. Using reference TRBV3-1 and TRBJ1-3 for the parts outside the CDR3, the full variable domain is DTAVSQTPKYLVTQMGNDKSIKCEQNLGHDTMYWYKQDSKKFLKIMFSYNNKELIINETVPNRFSPKSPDKAHLNLHINSLELGDSAVYFCASSQGAGSTIYFGEGSWLTVV.

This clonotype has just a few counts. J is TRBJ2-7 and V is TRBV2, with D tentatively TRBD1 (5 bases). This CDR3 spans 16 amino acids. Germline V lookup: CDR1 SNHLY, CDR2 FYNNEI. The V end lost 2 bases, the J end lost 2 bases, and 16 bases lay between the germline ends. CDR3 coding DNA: TGTGCCAGCAGTGAATCGGACAAAAAGGCCACCTACGAGCAGTACTTC. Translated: CASSESDKKATYEQYF.

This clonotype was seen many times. The CDR3 region is CASSHGNVASEAFF. The CDR3, as DNA: TGCGCCAGCAGCCACGGAAACGTAGCGTCTGAAGCTTTCTTT. J is TRBJ1-1 and V is TRBV4-3; D is undetermined. This CDR3 is 14 amino acids long. Looked up from germline, CDR1 is LGHNA and CDR2 is YSLEER. Deletions cut 3 bases from V and 6 bases from J, with 14 bases between.

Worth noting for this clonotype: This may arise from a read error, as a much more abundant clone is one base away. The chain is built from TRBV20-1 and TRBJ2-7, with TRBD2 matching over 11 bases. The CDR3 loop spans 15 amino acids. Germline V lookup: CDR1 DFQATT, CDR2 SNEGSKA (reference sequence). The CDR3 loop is CSALPTSGAIYERYF. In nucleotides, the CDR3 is TGCAGTGCTCTCCCGACTAGCGGGGCCATCTACGAGCGGTACTTC.

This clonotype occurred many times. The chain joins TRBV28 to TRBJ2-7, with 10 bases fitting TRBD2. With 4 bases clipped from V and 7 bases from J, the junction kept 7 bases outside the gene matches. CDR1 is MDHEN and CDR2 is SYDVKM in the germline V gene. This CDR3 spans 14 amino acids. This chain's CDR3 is CASSSSGRAREQYF. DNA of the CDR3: TGTGCCAGCAGTTCCAGCGGGAGGGCTCGGGAGCAGTACTTC.

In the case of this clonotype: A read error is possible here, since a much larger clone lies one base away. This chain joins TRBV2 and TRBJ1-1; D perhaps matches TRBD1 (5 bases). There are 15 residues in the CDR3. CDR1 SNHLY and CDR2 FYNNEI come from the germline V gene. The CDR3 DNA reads TGTGCCAGCGGTGAGGGGAGCCGGATGAACACTGAAGCTTTCTTT. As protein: CASGEGSRMNTEAFF. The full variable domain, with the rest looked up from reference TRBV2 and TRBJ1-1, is EPEVTQTPSHQVTQMGQEVILRCVPISNHLYFYWYRQILGQKVEFLVSFYNNEISEKSEIFDDQFSVERPDGSNFTLKIRSTKLEDSAMYFCASGEGSRMNTEAFFGQGTRLTVV.

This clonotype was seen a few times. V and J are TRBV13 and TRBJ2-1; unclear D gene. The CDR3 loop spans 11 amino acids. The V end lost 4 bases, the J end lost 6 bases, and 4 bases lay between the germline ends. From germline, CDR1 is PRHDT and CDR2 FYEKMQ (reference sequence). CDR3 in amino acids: CASSWTNEQFF. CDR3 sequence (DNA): TGTGCCAGCAGCTGGACCAATGAGCAGTTCTTC. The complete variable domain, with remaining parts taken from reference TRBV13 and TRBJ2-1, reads AAGVIQSPRHLIKEKRETATLKCYPIPRHDTVYWYQQGPGQDPQFLISFYEKMQSDKGSIPDRFSAQQFSDYHSELNMSSLELGDSALYFCASSWTNEQFFGPGTRLTVL.

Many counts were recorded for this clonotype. The CDR3 is CASSQEGRGPQDTQYF. The DNA of the CDR3 is TGTGCCAGCAGCCAAGAGGGACGCGGGCCGCAAGATACGCAGTATTTT. The chain uses TRBV14 and TRBJ2-3; D tentatively fits TRBD1 or TRBD2 (5 bases each). In germline, CDR1 is SGHDN, CDR2 FVKESK. This CDR3 contains 16 residues. V lost 0 bases, J lost 5 bases, and 15 bases lay in between. The complete variable domain, with remaining parts taken from reference TRBV14 and TRBJ2-3, reads EAGVTQFPSHSVIEKGQTVTLRCDPISGHDNLYWYRRVMGKEIKFLLHFVKESKQDESGMPNNRFLAERTGGTYSTLKVQPAELEDSGVYFCASSQEGRGPQDTQYFGPGTRLTVL.

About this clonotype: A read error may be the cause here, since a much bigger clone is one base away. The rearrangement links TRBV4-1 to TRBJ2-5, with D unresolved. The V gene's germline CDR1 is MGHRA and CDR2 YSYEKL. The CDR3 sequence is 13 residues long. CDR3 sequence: CASSTTDLEAQYF. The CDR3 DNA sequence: TGCGCCAGCAGCACAACGGACCTAGAGGCCCAGTACTTC.

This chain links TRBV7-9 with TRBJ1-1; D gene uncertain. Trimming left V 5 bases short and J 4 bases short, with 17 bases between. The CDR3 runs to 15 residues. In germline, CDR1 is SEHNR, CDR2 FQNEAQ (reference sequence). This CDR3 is CASSPAGRESTEAFF. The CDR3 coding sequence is TGTGCCAGCAGCCCGGCGGGGAGGGAGAGCACTGAAGCTTTCTTT.

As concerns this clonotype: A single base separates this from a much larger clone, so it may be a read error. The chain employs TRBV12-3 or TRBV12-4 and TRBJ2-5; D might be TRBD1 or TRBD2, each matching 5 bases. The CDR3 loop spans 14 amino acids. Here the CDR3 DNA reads TGTGCCAGCAGTTTAATGGGGGACCAAGAGACCCGGTACTTC. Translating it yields CASSLMGDQETRYF.

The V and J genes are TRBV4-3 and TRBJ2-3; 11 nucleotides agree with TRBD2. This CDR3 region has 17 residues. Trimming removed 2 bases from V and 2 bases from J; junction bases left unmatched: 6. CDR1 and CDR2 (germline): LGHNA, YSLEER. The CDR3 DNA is TGCGCCAGCAGCCAATCACTAGCGGGGGCCAACACAGATACGCAGTATTTT. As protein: CASSQSLAGANTDTQYF.

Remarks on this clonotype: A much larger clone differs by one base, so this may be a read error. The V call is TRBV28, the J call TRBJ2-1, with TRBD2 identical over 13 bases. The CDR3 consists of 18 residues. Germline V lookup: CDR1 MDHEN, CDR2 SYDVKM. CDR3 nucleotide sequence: TGTGCCAGCAGTTCGATTAGGACTAGCGGGAGAATATACAATGAGCAGTCCTTC. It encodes CASSSIRTSGRIYNEQSF. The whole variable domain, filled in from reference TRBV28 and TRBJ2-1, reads DVKVTQSSRYLVKRTGEKVFLECVQDMDHENMFWYRQDPGLGLRLIYFSYDVKMKEKGDIPEGYSVSREKKERFSLILESASTNQTSMYLCASSSIRTSGRIYNEQSFGPGTRLTVL.

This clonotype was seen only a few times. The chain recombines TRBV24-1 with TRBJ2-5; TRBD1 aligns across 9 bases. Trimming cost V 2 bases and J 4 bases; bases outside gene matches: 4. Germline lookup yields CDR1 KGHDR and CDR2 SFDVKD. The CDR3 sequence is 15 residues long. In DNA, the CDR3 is TGTGCCACCAGTGATTCGACAGGGGGTTTAGAGACCCAGTACTTC. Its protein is CATSDSTGGLETQYF.